The entry below describes one T cell receptor (beta chain). Its antigen is still unknown. The sample comes from a study of resident and recirculating memory T cells in vitiligo. Stability required unchanged lesions during the previous 6 months. Libraries were prepared by immunoSEQ multiplex PCR; TCRdb keeps only in-frame clonotypes and omits some of them. The table lists around 43,000 clones, about 93% of them singletons. The study's findings and limits: No single dominant TCR clone appeared; lesion clonality varied. Sequences differed between biopsy sites and patients, suggesting private specificity.

V was clipped by 5 bases and J by 1 base, with 8 bases between them. The germline CDR1 and CDR2 sequences are SGHTA and FQGNSA. CDR3 length: 13 amino acids. This chain links TRBV7-2 with TRBJ1-1; D is ambiguous. The sequenced sample was blood. The sequence came from a male donor with vitiligo. CDR3 protein: CASSDDWNTEAFF. The CDR3 DNA follows: TGTGCCAGCAGCGATGACTGGAACACTGAAGCTTTCTTT.